Shown below are 25 T cell receptor beta chains from a single sample sequenced in a study of response to subunit inactivated influenza vaccine. Via MiXCR, TCRdb re-called the RT-PCR reads, giving one row per CDR3 protein. The sample holds fewer than 250,000 distinct CDR3 sequences, 13% to 15% seen once. Sequencing used CD8+ T cells sorted from PBMCs, obtained around 5 days after vaccination. These receptors originate from a man between 45 and 60 years old who received an inactivated influenza vaccine.

The V call is TRBV7-8, the J call TRBJ2-1, with 7 bases aligning to TRBD2. This CDR3 is built from 17 residues. CDR1 and CDR2 (germline): SGHVS, FQNEAQ. Unmatched junction bases numbered 8, after V lost 0 bases and J lost 3 bases. CDR3 bases: TGTGCCAGCAGCTTAGCTGGGGCTAGCGGAGTCTACAATGAGCAGTTCTTC. Its translation: CASSLAGASGVYNEQFF.

The J gene is TRBJ2-4, the V gene TRBV7-6; 7 nucleotides line up with TRBD1. CDR3 size: 15 residues. From germline, CDR1 is SGHVS and CDR2 FNYEAQ. V lost 1 base, J lost 7 bases, and 7 bases stayed unmatched. The CDR3 sequence is CASSLGKGAGNIQYF. CDR3 bases: TGTGCCAGCAGCTTAGGCAAGGGGGCCGGTAACATTCAGTACTTC.

This chain uses TRBV9 with TRBJ2-3; 7 bases are a match to TRBD2. CDR3 length equals 17 residues. With 4 bases clipped from V and 3 bases from J, the junction kept 14 bases outside the gene matches. From germline, CDR1 is SGDLS and CDR2 YYNGEE. CDR3: CASSPSGLDQGTDTQYF. CDR3 sequence (DNA): TGTGCCAGCAGCCCAAGCGGACTAGATCAGGGAACAGATACGCAGTATTTT. Drawing the rest from reference TRBV9 and TRBJ2-3, the complete variable domain is DSGVTQTPKHLITATGQRVTLRCSPRSGDLSVYWYQQSLDQGLQFLIQYYNGEERAKGNILERFSAQQFPDLHSELNLSSLELGDSALYFCASSPSGLDQGTDTQYFGPGTRLTVL.

This clonotype was seen repeatedly, ten times or more. V and J are TRBV4-2 and TRBJ2-2, with 9 bases identical to TRBD1. Per the germline V gene, CDR1 is LGHNA and CDR2 is YNFKEQ. The CDR3 is 17 amino acids. Trimming at V came to 0 bases and at J to 0 bases, leaving 2 bases not matched to a gene. CDR3 coding DNA: TGTGCCAGCAGCCAAGATTGGGACAGGGCGAACACCGGGGAGCTGTTTTTT. Protein sequence: CASSQDWDRANTGELFF.

This clonotype has only a few counts. This rearrangement joins TRBV12-3 or TRBV12-4 to TRBJ2-5, with 8 bases matching TRBD2. V lost 3 bases and J lost 5; bases outside the gene matches: 5. This CDR3 is built from 14 residues. CDR3 sequence reads: CASSFGRAPETQYF. In nucleotides, the CDR3 is TGTGCCAGCAGTTTCGGGAGGGCCCCGGAGACCCAGTACTTC.

The J gene is TRBJ2-7, the V gene TRBV9; no definite D call. Germline V gives CDR1 SGDLS, CDR2 YYNGEE. The CDR3 has 13 amino acids. The ends were cut back, 4 bases at V and 2 bases at J, with 10 bases in the middle. The CDR3 DNA reads TGTGCCAGCAGCCCCACCCCGGCCTACGAGCAGTACTTC. This encodes CASSPTPAYEQYF.

The chain recombines TRBV30 with TRBJ2-7, with D maybe TRBD1 (5 bases). The CDR3 contains 14 residues. CDR1 is GTSNPN, CDR2 SVGIG, per germline (reference sequence). Deletions cut 1 base from V and 3 bases from J, with 13 bases between. CDR3 sequence reads: CAWSAGPLRYEQYF. CDR3 nucleotides: TGTGCCTGGAGTGCAGGGCCTTTACGCTACGAGCAGTACTTC.

This clonotype was picked up a small number of times. This chain links TRBV7-8 with TRBJ2-3; 10 bases match TRBD2. This CDR3 contains 15 residues. Germline CDR1 SGHVS, CDR2 FQNEAQ. V gave up 3 bases and J gave up 2 bases; unmatched junction bases: 2. The CDR3: CASSLSGRATDTQYF. The CDR3 bases are TGTGCCAGCAGCTTGAGCGGGAGGGCCACAGATACGCAGTATTTT. Based on the CDR3 plus reference TRBV7-8 and TRBJ2-3, the full variable domain is GAGVSQSPRYKVAKRGQDVALRCDPISGHVSLFWYQQALGQGPEFLTYFQNEAQLDKSGLPSDRFFAERPEGSVSTLKIQRTQQEDSAVYLCASSLSGRATDTQYFGPGTRLTVL.

In DNA form, the CDR3 reads TGTGCCAGCACCCTACGACAGGGGGTGGACGAGCAGTACTTC. Amino acid sequence: CASTLRQGVDEQYF. The genes are TRBV28 and TRBJ2-7; the match to TRBD1 covers 9 bases. Trimming removed 7 bases from V and 5 bases from J; junction bases left unmatched: 9. The germline gives CDR1 MDHEN, CDR2 SYDVKM. This CDR3 has 14 residues.

The chain recombines TRBV7-2 with TRBJ2-1; D is possibly TRBD1 or TRBD2 (6 bases each). Germline loops: CDR1 SGHTA, CDR2 FQGNSA. CDR3 size: 17 residues. Trimming left V 1 base short and J 3 bases short, with 16 bases between. The CDR3 DNA reads as TGTGCCAGCAGCTTAGTGGCGTCACAGGGACTCTACAATGAGCAGTTCTTC. It is translated as CASSLVASQGLYNEQFF.

In this sample, this clonotype turned up many times. The chain carries TRBV12-3 or TRBV12-4 and TRBJ2-5; 10 bases match TRBD2. With V trimmed by 5 bases and J by 6 bases, 12 bases remained unmatched. This CDR3 is built from 16 residues. The CDR3 DNA reads as TGTGCCAGCAGTAGAATGGCTAGCGGGGGACGTAAGACCCAGTACTTC. Translating gives CASSRMASGGRKTQYF.

J is TRBJ1-5 and V is TRBV24-1; D remains ambiguous. V lost 3 bases to trimming and J lost 3 bases, with 2 bases between them. The CDR3 has 12 residues. Germline V gene sequence: CDR1 KGHDR, CDR2 SFDVKD. The CDR3 region has the DNA TGTGCCACCAGTGATAACAATCAGCCCCAGCATTTT. Residues: CATSDNNQPQHF.

This clonotype was counted a few times. The gene calls are TRBV29-1 and TRBJ2-2; 12 bases fit TRBD2. CDR3 length: 14 residues. Germline-derived CDR1 and CDR2 are SQVTM and ANQGSEA. J gave up 7 bases and V 6 bases, and 6 bases lay outside the gene matches. In DNA form, the CDR3 reads TGCAGCGTCATACTAGCGGGAGGAATCGGGGAGCTGTTTTTT. This translates into CSVILAGGIGELFF.

This clonotype was counted between two and nine times. The chain is built from TRBV2 and TRBJ1-1; perhaps TRBD1 as D (6 bases). Germline V gene sequence: CDR1 SNHLY, CDR2 FYNNEI. This CDR3 has 13 amino acids. Trimming removed 7 bases from V and 8 bases from J, with 17 bases in between. This chain's CDR3 is CASNGGGHIEAFF. The CDR3 DNA sequence: TGTGCCAGCAATGGAGGGGGGCATATCGAAGCTTTCTTT.

V is TRBV6-2 or TRBV6-3 and J is TRBJ2-5; TRBD1 agrees at 7 bases. In germline, CDR1 is MNHEY, CDR2 SVGEGT. CDR3 length: 16 residues. Trimming removed 2 bases from V and 4 bases from J; junction bases left unmatched: 10. The CDR3 loop is CASSYSDRVGPETQYF. The CDR3 DNA reads TGTGCCAGCAGTTACAGCGACAGGGTGGGTCCAGAGACCCAGTACTTC.

This clonotype occurred a few times. CDR3 sequence: CASSVAVGQPQHF. The CDR3 nucleotides are TGTGCCAGCAGCGTAGCGGTGGGTCAGCCCCAGCATTTT. The chain joins TRBV9 to TRBJ1-5; unclear D gene. From germline, CDR1 is SGDLS and CDR2 YYNGEE. The germline V and J ends were trimmed by 0 bases and 6 bases, with 7 bases remaining between them. This CDR3 has 13 amino acids. The entire variable domain, with the rest obtained from reference TRBV9 and TRBJ1-5, is as follows: DSGVTQTPKHLITATGQRVTLRCSPRSGDLSVYWYQQSLDQGLQFLIQYYNGEERAKGNILERFSAQQFPDLHSELNLSSLELGDSALYFCASSVAVGQPQHFGDGTRLSIL.

This clonotype has more than one count but fewer than ten. This chain uses TRBV20-1 with TRBJ2-7; D may be TRBD1 (5 bases). Germline V gene data show CDR1 as DFQATT and CDR2 as SNEGSKA (reference sequence). V was cut by 4 bases and J by 0 bases, with 13 bases left in between. The CDR3 sequence is 14 residues long. The CDR3 DNA is TGCAGTGCTAATACCGCGACAGACTCCTACGAGCAGTACTTC. Translating gives CSANTATDSYEQYF.

This clonotype occurred a few times. The J gene is TRBJ2-1, the V gene TRBV11-2, with 7 bases aligning to TRBD2. This CDR3 comprises 12 residues. Germline assignment: CDR1 SGHAT and CDR2 FQNNGV. The V gene end was trimmed by 4 bases and the J gene end by 9 bases; junction bases not matched to a gene: 3. The CDR3 region is CASSYSGVEQFF. The CDR3 DNA is TGTGCCAGCAGCTACAGCGGGGTTGAGCAGTTCTTC.

The table lists this clonotype with a few counts. The V gene is TRBV6-2 or TRBV6-3, the J gene TRBJ2-1; 10 positions match TRBD1. This CDR3 contains 16 residues. Germline loops: CDR1 MNHEY, CDR2 SVGEGT. Losses at the gene ends were 2 bases for V and 6 bases for J; bases not matched to a gene: 7. In DNA, the CDR3 is TGTGCCAGCAGTTACCTAAGGACAGGGGGTTTCAATGAGCAGTTCTTC. Its protein is CASSYLRTGGFNEQFF.

This clonotype was found a few times. This chain connects TRBV28 to TRBJ2-7; 9 nucleotides align to TRBD1. The CDR3 totals 14 residues. With 6 bases clipped from V and 7 bases from J, the junction kept 10 bases outside the gene matches. Per germline, CDR1 MDHEN and CDR2 SYDVKM. The CDR3 here is CASRAGTGTGEQYF. In nucleotides, the CDR3 is TGTGCCAGCAGGGCCGGGACAGGGACCGGGGAGCAGTACTTC.

This clonotype was picked up many times. This chain uses TRBV7-2 with TRBJ2-1; unclear D gene. V was clipped by 3 bases and J by 9 bases, with 6 bases between them. Germline lookup yields CDR1 SGHTA and CDR2 FQGNSA. The CDR3 length is 11 residues. The CDR3, as DNA: TGTGCCAGCAGCTTCCTGGGTGAGCAGTTCTTC. Translated: CASSFLGEQFF.

This clonotype was seen once. The chain couples TRBV12-3 or TRBV12-4 to TRBJ2-3; weak D call: TRBD2 (5 bases). Trimming left V 7 bases short and J 5 bases short, with 19 bases between. This CDR3 contains 15 residues. The DNA of the CDR3 is TGTGCCAGCAACCGGGTGGGCCGGGAAAAAGATACGCAGTATTTT. Encoded protein: CASNRVGREKDTQYF.

This clonotype came up a few times. The chain carries TRBV12-3 or TRBV12-4 and TRBJ2-2; D might be TRBD2 (6 bases). Trimming shortened V by 4 bases and J by 2 bases, and 14 bases separated the two germline ends. The CDR3 extends over 16 amino acids. CDR3 bases: TGTGCCAGCAGTTCACCGGGACTTGCAAACACCGGGGAGCTGTTTTTT. Translation: CASSSPGLANTGELFF.

V and J are TRBV11-2 and TRBJ2-7; D is perhaps TRBD1 or TRBD2 (5 bases each). The CDR3 length is 13 residues. The V end was cut by 6 bases, the J end by 2 bases, with 11 bases between. Germline V gene lookup returns CDR1 SGHAT and CDR2 FQNNGV. The CDR3 is CASSTGGTYEQYF. For the CDR3, the DNA is TGTGCCAGCAGTACTGGGGGTACCTACGAGCAGTACTTC. Full variable domain (missing parts from reference TRBV11-2 and TRBJ2-7): EAGVAQSPRYKIIEKRQSVAFWCNPISGHATLYWYQQILGQGPKLLIQFQNNGVVDDSQLPKDRFSAERLKGVDSTLKIQPAKLEDSAVYLCASSTGGTYEQYFGPGTRLTVT.

The gene calls are TRBV6-1 and TRBJ2-7; 9 bases are a match to TRBD2. V trimming: 6 bases; J trimming: 3 bases; junction bases outside the gene matches: 6. The CDR3 has 14 residues. Germline-derived CDR1 and CDR2 are MNHNS and SASEGT. The CDR3 region has the DNA TGTGCCAGCAGCCCGGGACTAGCCTTCTACGAGCAGTACTTC. Encoded protein: CASSPGLAFYEQYF.